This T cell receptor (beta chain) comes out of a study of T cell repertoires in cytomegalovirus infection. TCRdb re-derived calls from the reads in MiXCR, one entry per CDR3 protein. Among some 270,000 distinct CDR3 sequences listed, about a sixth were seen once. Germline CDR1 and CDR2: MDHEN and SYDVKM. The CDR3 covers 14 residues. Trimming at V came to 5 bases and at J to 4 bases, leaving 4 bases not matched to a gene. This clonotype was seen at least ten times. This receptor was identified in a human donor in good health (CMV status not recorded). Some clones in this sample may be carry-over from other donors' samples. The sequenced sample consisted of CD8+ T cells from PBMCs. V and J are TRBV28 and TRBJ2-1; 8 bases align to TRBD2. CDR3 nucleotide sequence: TGTGCCAGCAGTGGAGCGGGGGTTTACAATGAGCAGTTCTTC. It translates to CASSGAGVYNEQFF.